Each of the 6 T cell receptor beta chains below was sequenced from the same sample in a study of blood T cell repertoires in COVID-19. The method was immunoSEQ multiplex PCR; TCRdb's version includes in-frame clones alone and lacks a portion of them. The sample includes approximately 240,000 clones, about 83% seen only once; the top ten take 5.5%. The sequencing input was peripheral blood. The receptors were sampled from a human donor in a cohort sampled during active COVID-19.

V and J are TRBV5-4 and TRBJ1-6, with D possibly TRBD1 on 5 matching bases. In germline, CDR1 is SGHNT, CDR2 YYREEE (reference sequence). Deletions cut 4 bases from V and 7 bases from J, with 18 bases between. The CDR3 has 16 residues. DNA of the CDR3: TGTGCCAGCAGCCAAGAAGGACGTAGGGGAAATTCACCCCTCCACTTT. As protein: CASSQEGRRGNSPLHF.

This chain joins TRBV27 and TRBJ2-2; TRBD1 matches 7 bases. The CDR3 has 15 residues. V was pared by 5 bases and J by 2 bases, with 5 bases of the junction left unmatched. Germline V CDR1 and CDR2: MNHEY, SMNVEV (reference sequence). The CDR3 here is CASSQWDRNTGELFF. The CDR3 nucleotides read TGTGCCAGCAGTCAGTGGGACAGAAACACCGGGGAGCTGTTTTTT.

The V gene is TRBV19, the J gene TRBJ2-3; 9 nucleotides line up with TRBD2. The germline CDR1 and CDR2 sequences are LNHDA and SQIVND (reference sequence). J lost 2 bases, V lost 1 base, and 10 bases had no gene match. The CDR3 has 18 residues. For the CDR3, the DNA is TGTGCCAGTAGTATAGTACTCGGGGAGCGGGAGGTCACAGATACGCAGTATTTT. Its protein is CASSIVLGEREVTDTQYF.

The V and J genes are TRBV3-1 (or the pseudogene TRBV3-2) and TRBJ2-5; unclear D gene. CDR3 length equals 15 residues. Trimming left V 2 bases short and J 1 base short, with 11 bases between. Germline values: CDR1 LGHDT, CDR2 YNNKEL (reference sequence). Here the CDR3 reads CASSQNLGGQETQYF. In DNA, the CDR3 is TGTGCCAGCAGCCAAAATTTAGGCGGCCAAGAGACCCAGTACTTC.

The chain uses TRBV11-2 and TRBJ1-3; D remains unclear. The germline gives CDR1 SGHAT, CDR2 FQNNGV. Trimming pared 3 bases from V and 7 bases from J, leaving 16 bases between. The CDR3 runs to 15 residues. The CDR3 loop reads CASSFSPAGLNTIYF. CDR3 coding DNA: TGTGCCAGCAGCTTCTCCCCAGCAGGTTTGAACACCATATATTTT.

The chain joins TRBV20-1 to TRBJ1-2; 8 bases align to TRBD1. The trim removed 3 bases at V and 8 bases at J, leaving 8 bases unmatched. Germline CDR1 is DFQATT and CDR2 is SNEGSKA (reference sequence). The length of the CDR3 is 13 residues. DNA for the CDR3: TGCAGTGCTAGTCCCCAGGGGGCGCTGGGCTACACCTTC. It encodes CSASPQGALGYTF.